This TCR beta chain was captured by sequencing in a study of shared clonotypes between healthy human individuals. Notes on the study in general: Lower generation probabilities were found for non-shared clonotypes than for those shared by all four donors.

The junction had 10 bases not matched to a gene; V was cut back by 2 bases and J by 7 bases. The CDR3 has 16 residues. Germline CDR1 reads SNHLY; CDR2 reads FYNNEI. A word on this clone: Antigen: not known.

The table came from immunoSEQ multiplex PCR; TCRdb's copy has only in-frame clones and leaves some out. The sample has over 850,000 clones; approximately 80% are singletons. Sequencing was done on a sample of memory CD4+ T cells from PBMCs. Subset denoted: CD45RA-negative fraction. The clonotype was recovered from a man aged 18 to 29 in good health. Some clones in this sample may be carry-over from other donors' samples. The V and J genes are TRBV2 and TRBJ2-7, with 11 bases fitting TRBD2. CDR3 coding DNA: TGTGCCAGCAGTGAAAGAACTAGCGGGAGCTCCGGGGAGCAGTACTTC. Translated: CASSERTSGSSGEQYF.